This record concerns one T cell receptor (beta chain) sequence. This entry is derived from a study of blood T cell repertoires in COVID-19. About the study: Samples came from the United States, Italy and Spain, spanning acute and convalescent COVID-19. T cells, B-cell-depleted T cells, or PBMCs provided the cDNA or gDNA that served as material.

Original processing notes: Nucleated cell number was recorded as an estimate derived from reference gene primer amplification. TCRdb's table, derived via immunoSEQ multiplex PCR, lists solely in-frame clones and lacks some. That table furnishes V, J and clone size, whereas the DNA furnished D and trimming. The sample records 300,000 to 400,000 clones, about 90% being singletons. Seattle-derived patients entered the study during active infection and were followed longitudinally. V lost 5 bases, J lost 4 bases, and 8 bases lay in between. The germline V gene encodes CDR1 SNHLY and CDR2 FYNNEI. The CDR3 has 12 residues.

This clonotype was sampled from a woman aged 50 to 60 with COVID-19, enrolled during active disease. The chain has TRBV2 and TRBJ1-1; D gene ambiguous. The specimen sequenced was peripheral blood. CDR3 nucleotides: TGTGCCAGCAGTTCAGGCTTCACTGAAGCTTTCTTT. Its translation is CASSSGFTEAFF.